This TCR beta chain was captured in a study of human T cells and chemical hapten exposure. This clonotype showed up just a few times. Germline assignment: CDR1 LNHDA and CDR2 SQIVND (reference sequence). The CDR3 runs to 15 residues. V dropped 6 bases and J dropped 0; count of bases not matched to a gene: 7. The time point was: pre-sensitization, week 0. Specified treatment: therapeutic diphenylcyclopropenone sensitization with weekly scalp DPC. The authors' total RNA extraction used unfractionated whole blood. In the original analysis: Sample-level TCR yields exhibited a median of around 100,000, with a range of about 20,000 to 690,600. Using its own MiXCR run on the RACE reads, TCRdb lists one record per CDR3 protein. These V and J calls are TCRdb output, not the study's own analysis. This table holds 80,000 to 95,000 distinct CDR3 sequences, 8% to 10% found once.

The chain combines TRBV19 with TRBJ2-7; 8 bases are shared with TRBD1. Specimen: whole blood, collected in connection with sensitization to the hapten diphenylcyclopropenone (DPC). The source of this sequence is a middle-aged woman with alopecia areata. Some clones in this sample may be carry-over from other donors' samples. The CDR3 loop reads CASRPTGASSYEQYF. CDR3 sequence (DNA): TGTGCCAGTAGACCGACAGGGGCAAGCTCCTACGAGCAGTACTTC.